A selection of T cell receptor beta chains follows, all from one sample in a study of T cells after yellow fever vaccination. TCRdb reanalysed the 5' RACE reads using MiXCR and keeps one entry per CDR3 protein. Here the sample spans 150,000 to 200,000 distinct CDR3 sequences, roughly 6.2% being singletons. Source: CD4+ T cells sorted from PBMCs, taken on the day of the first yellow fever vaccination. These receptors were taken from a man younger than 30 who received the YFV17D yellow fever vaccine. The CDR3 runs from the conserved cysteine through the conserved F or W. D genes are given only for firm matches. Size is stated for part of the rows, as once, few or many counts, or as a class when the clone is expanded.

v_gene: TRBV7-2
d_gene: .
abundance: few
j_gene: TRBJ1-2
CDR3nt: TGTGCCAGCAGCTTAAGCGGGGGGGCTAACTATGGCTACACCTTC
CDR3aa: CASSLSGGANYGYTF

v_gene: TRBV7-2
d_gene: .
abundance: .
j_gene: TRBJ2-5
CDR3nt: TGTGCCAGCAGCTTATCCGTTTGGCAGGGGAATGAGACCCAGTACTTC
CDR3aa: CASSLSVWQGNETQYF

v_gene: TRBV27
d_gene: .
abundance: many
j_gene: TRBJ2-7
CDR3nt: TGTGCCAGCAGTTTAAATTTCAGGGGCGAGCAGTACTTC
CDR3aa: CASSLNFRGEQYF

v_gene: TRBV27
d_gene: .
abundance: .
j_gene: TRBJ1-5
CDR3nt: TGTGCCTTCAGTTTGTTCCAGGGCCCTACAACCCAGCATTTT
CDR3aa: CAFSLFQGPTTQHF

v_gene: TRBV3-1
d_gene: .
abundance: many
j_gene: TRBJ2-7
CDR3nt: TGTGCCAGCAGCCAAGTTCCGGCCTCCTACGAGCAGTACTTC
CDR3aa: CASSQVPASYEQYF

v_gene: TRBV12-3/TRBV12-4
d_gene: TRBD1
abundance: few
j_gene: TRBJ1-6
CDR3nt: TGTGCCAGCAAGGACAGGGGCGGTTCACCCCTCCACTTT
CDR3aa: CASKDRGGSPLHF

v_gene: TRBV7-9
d_gene: .
abundance: many
j_gene: TRBJ2-4
CDR3nt: TGTGCCAGCAGCTTGGTAACAGGCAAAAACATTCAGTACTTC
CDR3aa: CASSLVTGKNIQYF

v_gene: TRBV9
d_gene: .
abundance: many
j_gene: TRBJ1-4
CDR3nt: TGTGCCAGCAGCGTAGATCCTTGGGCAGGGGCCAATGAAAAACTGTTTTTT
CDR3aa: CASSVDPWAGANEKLFF

v_gene: TRBV7-9
d_gene: .
abundance: many
j_gene: TRBJ1-1
CDR3nt: TGTGCCAGCAGCTTGGAAACCAGACAGTTCTCGAACACTGAAGCTTTCTTT
CDR3aa: CASSLETRQFSNTEAFF

v_gene: TRBV9
d_gene: TRBD1
abundance: .
j_gene: TRBJ2-1
CDR3nt: TGTGCCAGCAGCGTGGCGCCCGGGACAGGGGGCAGCTCCTACAATGAGCAGTTCTTC
CDR3aa: CASSVAPGTGGSSYNEQFF

v_gene: TRBV18
d_gene: .
abundance: .
j_gene: TRBJ2-2
CDR3nt: TGTGCCAGCTCACCGCTAGCCAGGGGCACCGGGGAGCTGTTTTTT
CDR3aa: CASSPLARGTGELFF

v_gene: TRBV3-1
d_gene: TRBD2
abundance: many
j_gene: TRBJ2-1
CDR3nt: TGTGCCAGCAGCCCGCGGGGCGGGGGGGGAGTCAATGAGCAGTTCTTC
CDR3aa: CASSPRGGGGVNEQFF

v_gene: TRBV7-3
d_gene: TRBD1
abundance: .
j_gene: TRBJ1-6
CDR3nt: TGTGCCAGCAGCTCTTATGCGCCCCCGGCCGGGACAGGGGATTCACCCCTCCACTTT
CDR3aa: CASSSYAPPAGTGDSPLHF

v_gene: TRBV7-8
d_gene: .
abundance: many
j_gene: TRBJ1-1
CDR3nt: TGTGCCAGCAGCTTAATAGGGAACACTGAAGCTTTCTTT
CDR3aa: CASSLIGNTEAFF

v_gene: TRBV18
d_gene: TRBD2
abundance: few
j_gene: TRBJ2-1
CDR3nt: TGTGCCAGCTCACCTGCTAGCGGGGGGGCCTATCGTGAGCAGTTCTTC
CDR3aa: CASSPASGGAYREQFF

v_gene: TRBV29-1
d_gene: .
abundance: .
j_gene: TRBJ2-5
CDR3nt: TGCAGCGTTGAAGAGACAGGATTCCAAGAGACCCAGTACTTC
CDR3aa: CSVEETGFQETQYF

v_gene: TRBV6-5
d_gene: TRBD1
abundance: .
j_gene: TRBJ1-1
CDR3nt: TGTGCCAGCAGTTACTGGGACAGGGACACTGAAGCTTTCTTT
CDR3aa: CASSYWDRDTEAFF

v_gene: TRBV6-2/TRBV6-3
d_gene: .
abundance: few
j_gene: TRBJ2-3
CDR3nt: TGTGCCAGCTCCTTCTCTGATACGCAGTATTTT
CDR3aa: CASSFSDTQYF

v_gene: TRBV12-3/TRBV12-4
d_gene: TRBD2
abundance: many
j_gene: TRBJ2-2
CDR3nt: TGTGCCAGCAGTTGGACTAGCGGGGTAGCCGGGGAGCTGTTTTTT
CDR3aa: CASSWTSGVAGELFF

v_gene: TRBV6-2/TRBV6-3
d_gene: TRBD2
abundance: few
j_gene: TRBJ2-1
CDR3nt: TGTGCCAGCAGTAACCCGCGGGGGGGCCGGCGGAGCAATGAGCAGTTCTTC
CDR3aa: CASSNPRGGRRSNEQFF

v_gene: TRBV2
d_gene: .
abundance: many
j_gene: TRBJ2-7
CDR3nt: TGTGCCAGCAGCGCGGGACCGTGGGGTTCCTACGAGCAGTACTTC
CDR3aa: CASSAGPWGSYEQYF

v_gene: TRBV7-2
d_gene: TRBD1
abundance: many
j_gene: TRBJ1-5
CDR3nt: TGTGCCAGCAGCTTAGTCGACAGGGTCTCTCAGCCCCAGCATTTT
CDR3aa: CASSLVDRVSQPQHF

v_gene: TRBV3-1
d_gene: .
abundance: .
j_gene: TRBJ2-1
CDR3nt: TGTGCCAGCACCAAGCGGGCCGGGTACAATGAGCAGTTCTTC
CDR3aa: CASTKRAGYNEQFF

v_gene: TRBV5-6
d_gene: .
abundance: many
j_gene: TRBJ1-4
CDR3nt: TGTGCCAGCAGCCTGTGGACTGGGGAAAAACTGTTTTTT
CDR3aa: CASSLWTGEKLFF

v_gene: TRBV5-1
d_gene: .
abundance: many
j_gene: TRBJ1-4
CDR3nt: TGCGCCAGCGGTGAGGGCCTCGGTAATGAAAAACTGTTTTTT
CDR3aa: CASGEGLGNEKLFF

v_gene: TRBV5-1
d_gene: TRBD1
abundance: .
j_gene: TRBJ1-2
CDR3nt: TGCGCCAGCAGCCTAACAGGGGATCGGGATGGCTACACCTTC
CDR3aa: CASSLTGDRDGYTF

v_gene: TRBV19
d_gene: .
abundance: few
j_gene: TRBJ2-1
CDR3nt: TGTGCCAGTAGTATAAAGGGGGTCGGTGAGCAGTTCTTC
CDR3aa: CASSIKGVGEQFF

v_gene: TRBV24-1
d_gene: .
abundance: few
j_gene: TRBJ2-1
CDR3nt: TGTGCCACCAGTGATGACACAGGGTTGGGTTACAATGAGCAGTTCTTC
CDR3aa: CATSDDTGLGYNEQFF

v_gene: TRBV28
d_gene: .
abundance: few
j_gene: TRBJ1-1
CDR3nt: TGTGCCAGCAGTTTATACGGGCGGCGGATGAACACTGAAGCTTTCTTT
CDR3aa: CASSLYGRRMNTEAFF

v_gene: TRBV7-9
d_gene: .
abundance: many
j_gene: TRBJ2-3
CDR3nt: TGTGCCAGCAGCCTTTCCAGACAGTCAGATACGCAGTATTTT
CDR3aa: CASSLSRQSDTQYF

v_gene: TRBV6-2/TRBV6-3
d_gene: .
abundance: .
j_gene: TRBJ1-2
CDR3nt: TGTGCCAGCGGCGACGGCTACACCTTC
CDR3aa: CASGDGYTF

v_gene: TRBV18
d_gene: .
abundance: many
j_gene: TRBJ1-1
CDR3nt: TGTGCCAGCTCACCGTCCGGGACCTACACTGAAGCTTTCTTT
CDR3aa: CASSPSGTYTEAFF

v_gene: TRBV6-1
d_gene: .
abundance: .
j_gene: TRBJ2-1
CDR3nt: TGTGCCAGCACGGGGGCCAACAATGAGCAGTTCTTC
CDR3aa: CASTGANNEQFF

v_gene: TRBV6-5
d_gene: TRBD1
abundance: few
j_gene: TRBJ2-3
CDR3nt: TGTGCCACCCCAAGGAGTTACTATCGGACAGGGGGGGATACGCAGTATTTT
CDR3aa: CATPRSYYRTGGDTQYF

v_gene: TRBV7-7
d_gene: TRBD2
abundance: .
j_gene: TRBJ2-3
CDR3nt: TGTGCCAGCAGCCCCCGGGTAGCGGGGTCGGCAGATACGCAGTATTTT
CDR3aa: CASSPRVAGSADTQYF

v_gene: TRBV7-8
d_gene: TRBD1
abundance: .
j_gene: TRBJ1-2
CDR3nt: TGTGCCAGCAGCTCGCGGGACAGGGGAATGTTTGGCTACACCTTC
CDR3aa: CASSSRDRGMFGYTF

v_gene: TRBV18
d_gene: TRBD1
abundance: .
j_gene: TRBJ2-5
CDR3nt: TGTGCCAGCTCACCTCGAAGGGGGCTAGAGGCCCAGTACTTC
CDR3aa: CASSPRRGLEAQYF

v_gene: TRBV7-6
d_gene: TRBD2
abundance: .
j_gene: TRBJ2-5
CDR3nt: TGTGCCAGCAGCCCGCGGGAAGGCGGGGGAGAGACCCAGTACTTC
CDR3aa: CASSPREGGGETQYF

v_gene: TRBV6-1
d_gene: .
abundance: .
j_gene: TRBJ1-6
CDR3nt: TGTGCCAGCAGTGAGCCCCGGAGCTCCTATAATTCACCCCTCCACTTT
CDR3aa: CASSEPRSSYNSPLHF

v_gene: TRBV6-2/TRBV6-3
d_gene: .
abundance: few
j_gene: TRBJ2-2
CDR3nt: TGTGCCAGCAGGAAGACAGGGAGGACCGGGGAGCTGTTTTTT
CDR3aa: CASRKTGRTGELFF

v_gene: TRBV11-2
d_gene: TRBD2
abundance: .
j_gene: TRBJ2-4
CDR3nt: TGTGCCAGCAGTTTCCTAGCGGGGGAAAGGGGGACCAAAAACATTCAGTACTTC
CDR3aa: CASSFLAGERGTKNIQYF

v_gene: TRBV25-1
d_gene: .
abundance: many
j_gene: TRBJ2-7
CDR3nt: TGTGCCAGCAGTGAGTCCAGGTACGAGCAGTACTTC
CDR3aa: CASSESRYEQYF

v_gene: TRBV27
d_gene: .
abundance: few
j_gene: TRBJ2-1
CDR3nt: TGTGCCAGCAGTTTATGGGGGTTCGGGAGCGGCCCTTCCTACAATGAGCAGTTCTTC
CDR3aa: CASSLWGFGSGPSYNEQFF

v_gene: TRBV7-2
d_gene: .
abundance: .
j_gene: TRBJ2-7
CDR3nt: TGTGCCAGCAGCTTACTGGGGAGTCCCTACGAGCAGTACTTC
CDR3aa: CASSLLGSPYEQYF

v_gene: TRBV18
d_gene: .
abundance: few
j_gene: TRBJ2-3
CDR3nt: TGTGCCAGCTCACCGGGGACGGTCACAGATACGCAGTATTTT
CDR3aa: CASSPGTVTDTQYF